Here is one T cell receptor (beta chain) with its context. Its antigen is as yet unknown. Germline V gene data show CDR1 as LGHDT and CDR2 as YNNKEL (reference sequence). V dropped 0 bases and J dropped 5 bases, with 7 bases sitting between them. The CDR3 sequence is 13 residues long. The sample is drawn from a study of T cell repertoires in cytomegalovirus infection. Study-level points and caveats: What dominated the ex vivo response were HLA-C-restricted CMV-specific TCR beta clonotypes.

Using its own MiXCR run on the reads, TCRdb lists one record per CDR3 protein. The sample has some 560,000 distinct CDR3 sequences, approximately 40% seen once; the top ten hold about 46%. This receptor was taken from a human donor in good health (CMV status not recorded). Some clones in this sample may be carry-over from other donors' samples. The genes are TRBV3-1 and TRBJ1-2; D is undetermined. The sample consisted of cultured PBMCs, taken from culture after CMV antigen stimulation. The CDR3 sequence: CASSQDGGYGYTF. CDR3 coding DNA: TGTGCCAGCAGCCAAGATGGTGGATATGGCTACACCTTC.